These T cell receptor beta chains were read from a single sample in a study of lymphopenia after photon versus proton radiotherapy. Profiled with immunoSEQ multiplex PCR; TCRdb holds only in-frame clones, not every one. This sample has more than 45,000 clones, with under 95% found just once. The sequencing here drew on peripheral blood, taken from a patient treated with photon-based radiotherapy. The receptors come from a woman in her forties with cholangiocarcinoma. Both conserved end residues are part of each CDR3. Fields, in order: V gene, J gene, CDR3 protein.

V: TRBV7-2
J: TRBJ2-2
CDR3: CASSLVLGELFF

V: TRBV2
J: TRBJ2-2
CDR3: CASTHRGGGELFF

V: TRBV5-8
J: TRBJ1-1
CDR3: CASSGGGMDTEAFF

V: TRBV7-2
J: TRBJ2-5
CDR3: CASSFWRAVYQETQYF

V: TRBV2
J: TRBJ1-2
CDR3: CASSETWTGYYGYTF

V: TRBV19
J: TRBJ2-7
CDR3: CATRQSYEQYF

V: TRBV4-3
J: TRBJ1-1
CDR3: CASSQDLGTEAFF

V: TRBV7-9
J: TRBJ2-3
CDR3: CASSPDGGLSDTQYF

V: TRBV5-5
J: TRBJ2-2
CDR3: CASSLSPSTNTGELFF

V: TRBV5-1
J: TRBJ2-5
CDR3: CASSLVLAGLTETQYF

V: TRBV30
J: TRBJ2-7
CDR3: CAWSVLEGTGAYEQYF

V: TRBV9
J: TRBJ1-6
CDR3: CASSVGTGENSPLHF

V: TRBV19
J: TRBJ1-2
CDR3: CASSIGQGSYTF

V: TRBV27
J: TRBJ1-1
CDR3: CASSPRTGRVNEAFF

V: TRBV28
J: TRBJ2-4
CDR3: CASTLTAQGNIQYF

V: TRBV5-4
J: TRBJ2-7
CDR3: CASSLQGGEQYF

V: TRBV28
J: TRBJ2-1
CDR3: CASSLLDNEQFF

V: TRBV6-6
J: TRBJ2-7
CDR3: CASSYVGAYEQYF

V: TRBV14
J: TRBJ2-3
CDR3: CASSQGGSTDTQYF

V: TRBV9
J: TRBJ2-3
CDR3: CASRSERGGITDTQYF

V: TRBV11-3
J: TRBJ2-5
CDR3: CASSLRGGKETQYF

V: TRBV27
J: TRBJ1-4
CDR3: CASSSGPGGEKLFF

V: TRBV7-2
J: TRBJ1-5
CDR3: CASSYSEKLPQHF

V: TRBV28
J: TRBJ1-5
CDR3: CASSFQYSNQPQHF

V: TRBV9
J: TRBJ2-2
CDR3: CASSVVGRDTGELFF

V: TRBV5-1
J: TRBJ2-7
CDR3: CASSPEPHISYEQYF

V: TRBV5-1
J: TRBJ1-1
CDR3: CASSSPGQPSGTEAFF

V: TRBV9
J: TRBJ1-1
CDR3: CASSTSGQNTEAFF

V: TRBV21-1
J: TRBJ2-7
CDR3: CASSKRIGPISYEQYF

V: TRBV6-6
J: TRBJ1-5
CDR3: CASSYRDRVGGQPQHF

V: TRBV30
J: TRBJ2-7
CDR3: CAWGPTGTHEQYF

V: TRBV4-2
J: TRBJ1-2
CDR3: CASSLRRGGADGYTF

V: TRBV6-5
J: TRBJ2-7
CDR3: CASTGLAGDEQYF

V: TRBV5-6
J: TRBJ1-5
CDR3: CASSLSDRANQPQHF

V: TRBV6-1
J: TRBJ2-7
CDR3: CASSSGQSLHEQYF

V: TRBV25-1
J: TRBJ1-2
CDR3: CASRGDNYGYTF

V: TRBV6-1
J: TRBJ1-1
CDR3: CASSERAGDTEAFF

V: TRBV28
J: TRBJ2-1
CDR3: CASGLYWDSTNEQFF

V: TRBV19
J: TRBJ1-5
CDR3: CASSIFSQPQHF

V: TRBV5-5
J: TRBJ1-5
CDR3: CASSLVVNSRRPQHF

V: TRBV18
J: TRBJ1-6
CDR3: CASSPGQTKNSPLHF

V: TRBV19
J: TRBJ2-2
CDR3: CASSGLDMNTGELFF

V: TRBV27
J: TRBJ1-3
CDR3: CASSLGVSSGNTIYF

V: TRBV13
J: TRBJ1-2
CDR3: CASSHTGNGYTF

V: TRBV28
J: TRBJ1-4
CDR3: CASSFGTVTEKLFF

V: TRBV25-1
J: TRBJ2-1
CDR3: CASSPPGAYEQFF

V: TRBV19
J: TRBJ1-1
CDR3: CASKPGMNTEAFF

V: TRBV7-2
J: TRBJ2-1
CDR3: CASSPGPGLYNEQFF

V: TRBV7-9
J: TRBJ1-3
CDR3: CASARQGDTIYF

V: TRBV28
J: TRBJ2-7
CDR3: CATRAAGRAYEQYF

V: TRBV27
J: TRBJ2-7
CDR3: CASSLSASSRGEQYF

V: TRBV11-2
J: TRBJ1-4
CDR3: CASSSGTGNEKLFF

V: TRBV7-3
J: TRBJ1-1
CDR3: CASSLQGGNTEAFF

V: TRBV9
J: TRBJ2-1
CDR3: CASSPRNSGGVDNEQFF

V: TRBV5-1
J: TRBJ2-7
CDR3: CASSLSGNLGEQYF

V: TRBV5-1
J: TRBJ1-5
CDR3: CASSSGTGNQPQHF

V: TRBV27
J: TRBJ1-1
CDR3: CASSPHPGGDFDTEAFF

V: TRBV6-5
J: TRBJ1-6
CDR3: CASSSSRGPYNSPLHF

V: TRBV15
J: TRBJ2-7
CDR3: CATSRDQVAGASYEQYF